Sequencing of this TCR beta chain was carried out in a study of CD8 T cells in ankylosing spondylitis (dated by TCRdb to the late 2010s). Some background on the complete study: The study profiled T cell receptor beta repertoires in healthy donors and ankylosing spondylitis patients to find disease-linked TCR variants. The full study cohort comprised around 25 ankylosing spondylitis patients and about 110 healthy donors. Peripheral blood samples were taken, and synovial fluid was additionally collected from ankylosing spondylitis patients.

Compared with the rest of its sample, this clonotype is medium-sized (0.01 to 0.1%). No cognate antigen has been identified for it. Per-nucleotide qualities are absent, and no much larger clonotype sits a single base away. Here is what the overall study found, with its caveats: The disease-linked clones were reported as significantly enriched in matched synovial fluid samples from ankylosing spondylitis patients. The disease-linked clones had a CD8+ phenotype and were found at relatively low frequencies in peripheral blood. Some of the motif variants had been reported before in the synovial fluid and blood of reactive arthritis patients, a finding that suggests common disease-initiation mechanisms. Blood from ankylosing spondylitis patients appeared to be characterized by a TCR beta motif made up of 8 or 9 highly homologous amino acid variants.

Sequencing used an Illumina HiSeq 2500. Quantitative 5'-RACE with molecular barcodes was used to prepare TCR beta libraries. Under the source paper's analysis protocol: Disease-linked TCR variants were identified with a new computational method built on a probabilistic model of VDJ rearrangement. The public reads were reprocessed in TCRdb via fastp at Q25 and MiXCR, keeping in-frame beta chains. Rows with a matching CDR3 protein are joined into one entry that keeps the most common DNA and genes. In this record, the V and J calls reflect TCRdb's handling and not the investigators' own analysis. For this sample there are under 550,000 distinct CDR3 sequences; approximately 26% appear just once. Together, the top ten hold about 0.89% of the sample. Specimen: blood, either unsorted or a sorted T cell fraction (not recorded which). This clonotype was sampled from a male donor with ankylosing spondylitis.

The nucleotide sequence reads as follows: TGTGCCAGCAGCTTAGAGAGCAGGGAGATGGATGAGCAGTTCTTC. This is translated as CASSLESREMDEQFF. Recombination connected TRBV11-2 to TRBJ2-1; the D gene could be either TRBD1 or TRBD2, each agreeing at 5 bases. V loses 0 bases of germline sequence and J loses 8 bases, and the interval between the two ends is 14 bases. In the germline V gene, CDR1 corresponds to SGHAT and CDR2 to FQNNGV. The CDR3 goes from the cysteine to the phenylalanine over 15 residues. Just the 45-base CDR3 DNA is kept, in frame starting at base 1. Extended through the reference TRBV11-2 and TRBJ2-1 proteins, this CDR3 yields the full variable domain: EAGVAQSPRYKIIEKRQSVAFWCNPISGHATLYWYQQILGQGPKLLIQFQNNGVVDDSQLPKDRFSAERLKGVDSTLKIQPAKLEDSAVYLCASSLESREMDEQFFGPGTRLTVL.